These T cell receptor beta chains were read from a single sample in a study of cytomegalovirus exposure and HLA in healthy donors. This table comes from immunoSEQ multiplex PCR, and its TCRdb copy is limited to in-frame clones, with some not included. The repertoire holds 99,000 or so clones, with roughly three quarters as singletons. Sequenced input: PBMCs. The receptors stem from a male donor in good health and CMV-seronegative. Each CDR3 is given with its conserved first and last residue. The order of the fields is J gene, D gene, V gene, CDR3 protein. The D gene is left open where the match is weak.

>TRBJ2-7|TRBD1|TRBV19
CATGQGYGEQYF
>TRBJ2-2|TRBD2|TRBV5-1
CASSLGLAGRGTGELFF
>TRBJ2-4|.|TRBV27
CASPSGGTEGNIQYF
>TRBJ2-3|TRBD2|TRBV18
CASSPVRSGNPDTQYF
>TRBJ1-1|.|TRBV29-1
CSVPLDKGGIAFF
>TRBJ2-3|.|TRBV4-2
CASSQDRAVPTDTQYF
>TRBJ2-7|.|TRBV7-3
CASSPGRPGNADERYF
>TRBJ2-4|.|TRBV30
CAWSGVGTFAIQYF
>TRBJ2-7|TRBD1|TRBV28
CASSSTGFSTYEQYF
>TRBJ2-5|TRBD1|TRBV7-6
CASSLTRPTGTPQETQYF
>TRBJ1-3|TRBD1|TRBV11-3
CASGTAGNTIYF
>TRBJ1-2|.|TRBV10-3
CAISPGSTNYGYTF
>TRBJ2-5|TRBD2|TRBV4-2
CASSQDLLGGGLKETQYF
>TRBJ2-3|TRBD2|TRBV25-1
CASSARLAGLRTDTQYF
>TRBJ1-4|.|TRBV9
CASSGGGLGNEKLFF
>TRBJ1-1|TRBD1|TRBV5-4
CASSLQDRGNTEAFF
>TRBJ2-3|TRBD2|TRBV11-3
CASSLDGGLGLAGVPDTQYF
>TRBJ1-1|.|TRBV29-1
CSAKRGGNTEAFF
>TRBJ2-5|.|TRBV9
CASSPWGPLTETQYF
>TRBJ2-7|TRBD2|TRBV4-1
CASSQDRLATYEQYF
>TRBJ2-2|.|TRBV7-2
CASSLVFRSRVSGELFF
>.|.|TRBV6-5
CASSYSGGLLYEQYF
>TRBJ2-7|TRBD1|TRBV28
CASSSTGQGNSYEQYF
>TRBJ2-3|.|TRBV11-2
CASSLVRDTDTQYF
>TRBJ1-2|.|TRBV4-1
CASSQDFLGEGYYGYTF
>TRBJ2-5|TRBD2|TRBV5-1
CASAAVAGGGTQYF
>TRBJ1-2|.|TRBV5-5
CASAEEPTDGYGYTF
>TRBJ2-7|TRBD1|TRBV6-5
CASSYVGTGSYEQYF
>TRBJ2-6|.|TRBV7-3
CASSADSNAGANVLTF
>TRBJ2-1|TRBD2|TRBV14
CASSHRRGLYNEQFF
>TRBJ2-7|TRBD2|TRBV5-4
CASSSMTSGMNHEQYF
>TRBJ2-7|TRBD1|TRBV28
CASRSTGSLYEQYF
>TRBJ2-2|TRBD1|TRBV5-4
CASRRDRGDRTGELFF
>TRBJ1-4|.|TRBV5-8
CASSLAGEGTYEKLFF
>TRBJ1-5|.|TRBV6-5
CASATGYNQPQHF
>TRBJ2-1|TRBD2|TRBV7-3
CASSPGLAGGPNEQFF
>TRBJ1-4|.|TRBV29-1
CSVGVQGEKLFF
>TRBJ1-1|TRBD1|TRBV19
CASSPQGGFGTEAFF
>TRBJ2-7|.|TRBV11-3
CASSPSQGYEQYF
>TRBJ1-1|.|TRBV15
CATSRDPAGNTEAFF
>TRBJ2-7|.|TRBV5-6
CASSTRLRELPYEQYF
>TRBJ1-5|.|TRBV6-6
CASSYPGSQPQHF